A selection of T cell receptor beta chains follows, all from one sample in a study of cytomegalovirus exposure and HLA in healthy donors. The protocol was immunoSEQ multiplex PCR, while the TCRdb copy is restricted to in-frame clones and leaves out a portion. The table has around 100,000 clones, 70% to 85% seen once. Sequenced sample: PBMCs. These receptors came from a middle-aged woman in good health and CMV-seronegative. Each CDR3 is given with its conserved first and last residue. Each record gives: V gene, D gene, J gene, clone size, CDR3 protein, CDR3 DNA. A D gene is named only where the DNA matches it firmly. A clone size is listed for some rows: how often the clone was seen (once, few, many), or a class if it is expanded.

v_call: TRBV7-8
d_call: TRBD1
j_call: TRBJ1-4
clone_size: -
cdr3_aa: CASRPTGGAEGKLFF
cdr3_nt: TGTGCCAGCAGACCGACAGGGGGCGCTGAGGGGAAACTGTTTTTT

v_call: TRBV4-1
d_call: TRBD2
j_call: TRBJ2-3
clone_size: -
cdr3_aa: CASSQGLAASDTQYF
cdr3_nt: TGCGCCAGCAGCCAAGGACTAGCGGCTTCAGATACGCAGTATTTT

v_call: TRBV18
d_call: -
j_call: TRBJ2-7
clone_size: -
cdr3_aa: CASSPPMLRDTSVEQYF
cdr3_nt: TGTGCCAGCTCACCACCTATGCTCCGGGACACCAGCGTAGAGCAGTACTTC

v_call: TRBV18
d_call: TRBD1
j_call: TRBJ1-1
clone_size: few
cdr3_aa: CASSPLTGGNTEAFF
cdr3_nt: TGTGCCAGCTCACCATTGACAGGGGGGAACACTGAAGCTTTCTTT

v_call: TRBV19
d_call: TRBD2
j_call: TRBJ2-7
clone_size: -
cdr3_aa: CASRLAGGIEQYF
cdr3_nt: TGTGCCAGCCGACTAGCGGGGGGAATCGAGCAGTACTTC

v_call: TRBV2
d_call: -
j_call: TRBJ1-5
clone_size: -
cdr3_aa: CASSEGGENQPQHF
cdr3_nt: TGTGCCAGCAGTGAGGGAGGGGAAAATCAGCCCCAGCATTTT

v_call: TRBV28
d_call: TRBD1
j_call: TRBJ1-1
clone_size: -
cdr3_aa: CASSYTSIRDSYNEAFF
cdr3_nt: TGTGCCAGCAGTTACACCTCAATCCGGGACAGTTATAATGAAGCTTTCTTT

v_call: TRBV2
d_call: -
j_call: TRBJ1-6
clone_size: once
cdr3_aa: CASSEDRAYNSPLHF
cdr3_nt: TGTGCCAGCAGTGAAGACCGGGCCTATAATTCACCCCTCCACTTT

v_call: TRBV6-6
d_call: -
j_call: TRBJ1-1
clone_size: few
cdr3_aa: CASSWTEVEAFF
cdr3_nt: TGTGCCAGCAGTTGGACAGAAGTTGAAGCTTTCTTT

v_call: TRBV5-6
d_call: TRBD1
j_call: TRBJ2-7
clone_size: -
cdr3_aa: CASSRQGAEQYF
cdr3_nt: TGTGCCAGCAGCCGACAGGGGGCCGAGCAGTACTTC

v_call: TRBV15
d_call: TRBD2
j_call: TRBJ2-7
clone_size: -
cdr3_aa: CATSNDRGSPGGQYF
cdr3_nt: TGTGCCACCAGCAACGATCGAGGCAGTCCGGGAGGGCAGTACTTC

v_call: TRBV5-6
d_call: TRBD1
j_call: TRBJ2-3
clone_size: -
cdr3_aa: CASSSTGGETDTQYF
cdr3_nt: TGTGCCAGCAGCTCGACAGGGGGGGAAACAGATACGCAGTATTTT

v_call: TRBV4-2
d_call: TRBD2
j_call: TRBJ2-5
clone_size: -
cdr3_aa: CASSQAGGPETQYF
cdr3_nt: TGTGCCAGCAGCCAAGCGGGAGGCCCCGAGACCCAGTACTTC

v_call: TRBV6-5
d_call: -
j_call: TRBJ2-7
clone_size: -
cdr3_aa: CASTSLPVNTYEQYF
cdr3_nt: TGTGCCAGCACCTCGCTTCCCGTGAACACCTACGAGCAGTACTTC

v_call: TRBV28
d_call: -
j_call: TRBJ1-6
clone_size: -
cdr3_aa: CASSPNPGNSPLHF
cdr3_nt: TGTGCCAGCAGTCCGAACCCCGGGAATTCACCCCTCCACTTT

v_call: TRBV19
d_call: TRBD2
j_call: TRBJ2-3
clone_size: -
cdr3_aa: CASSKRLAGRPDTQYF
cdr3_nt: TGTGCCAGTAGTAAGCGACTAGCGGGACGACCAGATACGCAGTATTTT

v_call: TRBV27
d_call: TRBD1
j_call: TRBJ2-2
clone_size: once
cdr3_aa: CASGPLRTGGTGELFF
cdr3_nt: TGTGCCAGCGGCCCCCTCAGGACAGGGGGCACCGGGGAGCTGTTTTTT

v_call: TRBV5-4
d_call: TRBD1
j_call: TRBJ2-3
clone_size: -
cdr3_aa: CASSSRGQGSTDTQYF
cdr3_nt: TGTGCCAGCAGCTCCCGAGGACAGGGGAGCACAGATACGCAGTATTTT

v_call: TRBV7-2
d_call: -
j_call: TRBJ1-5
clone_size: -
cdr3_aa: CASSATGNNQPQHF
cdr3_nt: TGTGCCAGCAGCGCTACAGGGAACAATCAGCCCCAGCATTTT

v_call: TRBV7-2
d_call: TRBD2
j_call: TRBJ2-3
clone_size: -
cdr3_aa: CASSLLAGGPDTQYF
cdr3_nt: TGTGCCAGCAGCTTGTTAGCGGGAGGGCCAGATACGCAGTATTTT

v_call: TRBV2
d_call: -
j_call: TRBJ1-5
clone_size: -
cdr3_aa: CASSVGRSNSNQPQHF
cdr3_nt: TGTGCCAGCAGTGTTGGCAGATCAAATAGCAATCAGCCCCAGCATTTT

v_call: TRBV7-6
d_call: -
j_call: TRBJ2-1
clone_size: -
cdr3_aa: CASSPVAYNEQFF
cdr3_nt: TGTGCCAGCAGTCCGGTAGCTTACAATGAGCAGTTCTTC

v_call: TRBV7-2
d_call: TRBD1
j_call: TRBJ2-7
clone_size: few
cdr3_aa: CASSTRQGAEQYF
cdr3_nt: TGTGCCAGCAGCACCCGACAGGGAGCGGAGCAGTACTTC

v_call: TRBV10-2
d_call: TRBD1
j_call: TRBJ1-5
clone_size: once
cdr3_aa: CASRRDRDHQPQHF
cdr3_nt: TGCGCCAGCAGGAGGGACAGGGACCATCAGCCCCAGCATTTT

v_call: TRBV7-2
d_call: -
j_call: TRBJ2-2
clone_size: -
cdr3_aa: CASSLVRRVGGELFF
cdr3_nt: TGTGCCAGCAGCTTAGTACGGCGGGTCGGCGGGGAGCTGTTTTTT

v_call: TRBV7-9
d_call: -
j_call: TRBJ2-2
clone_size: few
cdr3_aa: CASIQGGSNTGELFF
cdr3_nt: TGTGCCAGCATCCAAGGCGGGTCGAACACCGGGGAGCTGTTTTTT

v_call: TRBV27
d_call: -
j_call: TRBJ2-5
clone_size: -
cdr3_aa: CASSLSGQETQYF
cdr3_nt: TGTGCCAGCAGTTTATCCGGGCAAGAGACCCAGTACTTC